This T cell receptor (beta chain) was identified during a study of PD-1 blockade in classical Hodgkin lymphoma. V lost 4 bases and J 4 bases, leaving 7 bases between the germline ends. CDR1 is SNHLY, CDR2 FYNNEI, per germline. The CDR3 spans 12 residues. Each and every patient relapsed after autologous stem cell transplantation, and patients got differing brentuximab vedotin exposure. Sequencing used immunoSEQ multiplex PCR; TCRdb keeps in-frame clones, though not all of them. The repertoire includes tens of thousands of clones, 90% of them detected once, and around 9.7% sits in the top ten. This chain joins TRBV2 and TRBJ2-5, with D unclear. The TCR comes from a human donor with classical Hodgkin lymphoma. Sequencing was performed on peripheral blood mononuclear cells (PBMCs), taken at baseline. CDR3 DNA sequence: TGTGCCAGCAGTGTTGGGTTAGAGACCCAGTACTTC. Its protein product is CASSVGLETQYF.